The clone carrying this T cell receptor beta chain showed up just a few times. Its cognate antigen is unknown. The CDR3 covers 17 residues. Losses at the gene ends were 4 bases for V and 2 bases for J; bases not matched to a gene: 11. CDR1 is SGHRS, CDR2 YFSETQ, per germline. This sample is part of a study of T cells after yellow fever vaccination. TCRdb called the 5' RACE reads again in MiXCR, with one record for every CDR3 protein. In the table there are 500,000 to 650,000 distinct CDR3 sequences, 12% of which are singletons. Study results and limitations: A weaker secondary response peaked on day 5, the primary on day 15. Subsequent to the booster, the majority of primary-vaccination clones reappeared (approximately 95% CD4, 88% CD8).

This TCR was recovered from a young man who received the YFV17D yellow fever vaccine. The source material was PBMCs, sampled on the day of the yellow fever booster vaccination. V gene TRBV5-1 combines with J gene TRBJ2-3; TRBD1 matches 9 bases. Here the CDR3 DNA reads TGCGCCAGCAGCAGGTTTTTGGGACAGGGCCTCACAGATACGCAGTATTTT. Residues: CASSRFLGQGLTDTQYF.